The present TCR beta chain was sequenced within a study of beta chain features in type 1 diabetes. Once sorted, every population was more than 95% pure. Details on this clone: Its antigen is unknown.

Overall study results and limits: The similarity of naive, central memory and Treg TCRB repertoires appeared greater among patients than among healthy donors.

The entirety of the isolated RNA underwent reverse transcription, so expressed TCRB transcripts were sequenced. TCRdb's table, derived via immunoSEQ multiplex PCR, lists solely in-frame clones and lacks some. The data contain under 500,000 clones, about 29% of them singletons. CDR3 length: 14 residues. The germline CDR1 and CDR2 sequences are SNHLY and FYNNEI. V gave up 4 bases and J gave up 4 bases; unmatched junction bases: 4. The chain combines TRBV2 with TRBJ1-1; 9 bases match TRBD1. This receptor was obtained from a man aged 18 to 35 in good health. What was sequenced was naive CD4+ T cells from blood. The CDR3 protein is CASSGQGVGTEAFF. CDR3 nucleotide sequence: TGTGCCAGCAGTGGACAGGGGGTGGGCACTGAAGCTTTCTTT.